The 22 T cell receptor beta chains below all came from one sample that was sequenced in a study of long-term antiretroviral therapy in people with HIV. immunoSEQ v3.0 was run at survey level. Data came from immunoSEQ multiplex PCR; TCRdb stores just in-frame clones and leaves some out. The sample has 10,000 to 15,000 clones; around 77% are singletons. The specimen was unsorted PBMCs, collected 1.3 years after starting antiretroviral therapy. The receptors derive from a woman under 30 with HIV.

The chain carries TRBV11-2 and TRBJ2-7; a weak D match, TRBD1 (6 bases). The CDR3 has 17 residues. Germline assignment: CDR1 SGHAT and CDR2 FQNNGV. With 4 bases removed from V and 4 bases from J, the gap between germline ends came to 23 bases. CDR3 DNA sequence: TGTGCCAGCAGCTATGGGTCCCTAAACAGGGTGGGATACGAGCAGTACTTC. Its translation is CASSYGSLNRVGYEQYF.

V gene TRBV9 combines with J gene TRBJ2-2; no reliable D call. The germline gives CDR1 SGDLS, CDR2 YYNGEE. CDR3 length: 14 residues. V lost 5 bases to trimming and J lost 3 bases, with 11 bases between them. Here the CDR3 DNA reads TGTGCCAGCAGTGCTGAACCCGACACCGGGGAGCTGTTTTTT. Its protein product is CASSAEPDTGELFF. The full variable domain, with the rest looked up from reference TRBV9 and TRBJ2-2, is DSGVTQTPKHLITATGQRVTLRCSPRSGDLSVYWYQQSLDQGLQFLIQYYNGEERAKGNILERFSAQQFPDLHSELNLSSLELGDSALYFCASSAEPDTGELFFGEGSRLTVL.

This clone came up a few times. The V gene is TRBV11-3, the J gene TRBJ2-7; TRBD2 aligns across 7 bases. Unmatched junction bases numbered 7, after V lost 4 bases and J lost 7 bases. CDR1 is SGHNT and CDR2 is YENEEA in the germline V gene. The CDR3 is 13 residues long. The CDR3 here is CASSYGTTGEQYF. The CDR3 coding sequence is TGTGCCAGCAGCTACGGGACTACGGGAGAGCAGTACTTC.

This clone was recorded only once. J is TRBJ2-3 and V is TRBV2; 8 bases are a match to TRBD1. CDR3 length equals 18 residues. The germline V gene has CDR1 SNHLY and CDR2 FYNNEI. Trimming at V came to 6 bases and at J to 4 bases, leaving 18 bases not matched to a gene. CDR3 in amino acids: CASRKPPQTGTGADTQYF. CDR3 bases: TGTGCCAGCAGGAAGCCACCCCAAACCGGGACAGGTGCAGATACGCAGTATTTT. The variable domain in full, with the rest retrieved from reference TRBV2 and TRBJ2-3, is EPEVTQTPSHQVTQMGQEVILRCVPISNHLYFYWYRQILGQKVEFLVSFYNNEISEKSEIFDDQFSVERPDGSNFTLKIRSTKLEDSAMYFCASRKPPQTGTGADTQYFGPGTRLTVL.

This clone appeared a few times. V is TRBV5-1 and J is TRBJ2-7, with D maybe TRBD1 (6 bases). CDR1 is SGHRS, CDR2 YFSETQ, per germline. This CDR3 has 12 residues. Trimming cost V 4 bases and J 7 bases, with 12 bases left between them. The CDR3 DNA reads TGCGCCAGCAGCCCCTGGGGGCGGGAGCAGTACTTC. Its translation is CASSPWGREQYF.

The rearrangement joins TRBV4-3 to TRBJ1-4; D call uncertain. Trimming took 1 base from V and 8 from J, leaving 8 bases between them. The CDR3 is 13 residues long. From germline, CDR1 is LGHNA and CDR2 YSLEER. The CDR3 coding sequence is TGCGCCAGCAGCCAAGGCCTCTACGAAAAACTGTTTTTT. Amino acids: CASSQGLYEKLFF.

This chain connects TRBV4-1 to TRBJ2-7; 9 bases are shared with TRBD2. Germline values: CDR1 MGHRA, CDR2 YSYEKL. The J segment lost 1 base and the V segment lost 1 base, leaving 5 bases of the junction unmatched. This CDR3 is built from 16 residues. CDR3 loop: CASSQAVTSGSYEQYF. The CDR3, as DNA: TGCGCCAGCAGCCAAGCAGTTACTAGCGGGTCCTACGAGCAGTACTTC.

The V call is TRBV2, the J call TRBJ2-3; 7 nucleotides agree with TRBD1. The CDR3 length is 15 residues. Trimming at V came to 4 bases and at J to 4 bases, leaving 8 bases not matched to a gene. Germline CDR1 and CDR2: SNHLY and FYNNEI. The CDR3 coding sequence is TGTGCCAGCAGTGCTCAGGGGGTAGGCGCAGATACGCAGTATTTT. Protein product: CASSAQGVGADTQYF.

The chain recombines TRBV4-2 with TRBJ2-5; D ambiguous. Deletions cut 0 bases from V and 1 base from J, with 6 bases between. CDR3 length: 14 amino acids. From germline, CDR1 is LGHNA and CDR2 YNFKEQ. The CDR3 loop is CASSQDASQETQYF. The CDR3 DNA reads TGTGCCAGCAGCCAAGATGCCAGCCAAGAGACCCAGTACTTC.

CDR3 region: CASSADRTHGDEQFF. The DNA of the CDR3 is TGTGCCAGCAGTGCAGACCGGACCCACGGCGATGAGCAGTTCTTC. V is TRBV2 and J is TRBJ2-1; D not certain. CDR1 is SNHLY and CDR2 is FYNNEI in the germline V gene. The V and J ends lost 4 bases and 8 bases respectively, with 18 bases between them. The CDR3 spans 15 residues.

Only one count was recorded for this clone. The rearrangement links TRBV9 to TRBJ2-2, with 10 bases identical to TRBD1. V trimming: 3 bases; J trimming: 6 bases; junction bases outside the gene matches: 8. Germline CDR1 and CDR2: SGDLS and YYNGEE. The CDR3 consists of 16 residues. This chain's CDR3 is CASSERTGGVAGELFF. The CDR3 coding sequence is TGTGCCAGCAGCGAGAGGACAGGGGGTGTAGCCGGGGAGCTGTTTTTT.

The rearrangement uses TRBV15 and TRBJ2-3; D is undetermined. The CDR3 consists of 15 residues. V lost 0 bases and J 2 bases, leaving 9 bases between the germline ends. Germline lookup yields CDR1 LNHNV and CDR2 YYDKDF (reference sequence). The CDR3 loop reads CATSRDAAPTDTQYF. CDR3 DNA sequence: TGTGCCACCAGCAGAGATGCAGCACCCACAGATACGCAGTATTTT.

The chain combines TRBV13 with TRBJ1-6; 8 positions match TRBD1. The germline CDR1 and CDR2 sequences are PRHDT and FYEKMQ (reference sequence). This CDR3 is built from 17 residues. J was trimmed by 7 bases and V by 0 bases; bases with no gene match: 8. CDR3 sequence (DNA): TGTGCCAGCAGCTTAGGGGCAGGGGGCATCGGGAATTCACCCCTCCACTTT. Amino acids: CASSLGAGGIGNSPLHF. Full variable domain (rest looked up from reference TRBV13 and TRBJ1-6): AAGVIQSPRHLIKEKRETATLKCYPIPRHDTVYWYQQGPGQDPQFLISFYEKMQSDKGSIPDRFSAQQFSDYHSELNMSSLELGDSALYFCASSLGAGGIGNSPLHFGNGTRLTVT.

CDR3 protein: CASSEGGYYGYTF. In nucleotides, the CDR3 is TGTGCCAGTAGTGAAGGCGGGTACTATGGCTACACCTTC. The rearrangement uses TRBV19 and TRBJ1-2; D gene unclear. CDR3 length: 13 amino acids. CDR1 and CDR2 from the germline V gene are LNHDA and SQIVND (reference sequence). The V gene lost 5 bases and the J gene lost 3 bases, with 10 bases spanning the gap.

This sequence joins TRBV2 and TRBJ2-1; 7 bases line up with TRBD2. Germline V gene sequence: CDR1 SNHLY, CDR2 FYNNEI. The CDR3 covers 16 residues. V dropped 1 base and J dropped 0; count of bases not matched to a gene: 3. This chain's CDR3 is CASSEGAGVSYNEQFF. The CDR3 DNA reads TGTGCCAGCAGTGAAGGGGCGGGAGTCTCCTACAATGAGCAGTTCTTC.

This chain links TRBV7-8 with TRBJ2-1; 7 bases map to TRBD2. The trim removed 11 bases at V and 5 bases at J, leaving 9 bases unmatched. The CDR3 contains 13 residues. Germline V lookup: CDR1 SGHVS, CDR2 FQNEAQ. This CDR3 is CAGGDYRDNEQFF. In nucleotides, the CDR3 is TGTGCCGGGGGGGACTACCGTGACAATGAGCAGTTCTTC.

The chain employs TRBV18 and TRBJ2-7; TRBD1 matches 10 bases. Germline CDR1 KGHSH, CDR2 LQKENI. This CDR3 contains 15 residues. Germline trimming cut 6 bases from V and 1 base from J; bases unmatched to any gene: 6. DNA for the CDR3: TGTGCCAGCTCGCGACCGGGACAGGGGTCCTACGAGCAGTACTTC. This codes for CASSRPGQGSYEQYF.

The gene calls are TRBV6-5 and TRBJ1-2; D is unclear. Trimming pared 7 bases from V and 6 bases from J, leaving 15 bases between. Germline-derived CDR1 and CDR2 are MNHEY and SVGAGI. The CDR3 loop spans 13 amino acids. This CDR3 is CASKDLQEDGYTF. In DNA, the CDR3 is TGTGCCAGCAAGGACCTCCAGGAGGATGGCTACACCTTC.

The chain carries TRBV7-2 and TRBJ2-3; 8 bases match TRBD2. J lost 6 bases, V lost 2 bases, and 13 bases had no gene match. CDR3 length equals 17 residues. Germline CDR1 reads SGHTA; CDR2 reads FQGNSA. CDR3 bases: TGTGCCAGCAGCTTATACCCCATAGCGGGGCCGGGGGATACGCAGTATTTT. Translating it yields CASSLYPIAGPGDTQYF.

The chain recombines TRBV7-9 with TRBJ2-5; D unresolved. CDR3 length equals 13 residues. V lost 7 bases, J lost 4 bases, and 13 bases lay in between. CDR1 is SEHNR, CDR2 FQNEAQ, per germline (reference sequence). CDR3 DNA sequence: TGTGCCAGCACACACCCCTGGGGAGAGACCCAGTACTTC. This gives the protein CASTHPWGETQYF. Drawing the rest from reference TRBV7-9 and TRBJ2-5, the complete variable domain is DTGVSQNPRHKITKRGQNVTFRCDPISEHNRLYWYRQTLGQGPEFLTYFQNEAQLEKSRLLSDRFSAERPKGSFSTLEIQRTEQGDSAMYLCASTHPWGETQYFGPGTRLLVL.

The genes are TRBV7-2 and TRBJ1-6; tentative D call: TRBD1 (6 bases). Trimming removed 5 bases at V and 4 bases at J, with 15 bases between. The germline gives CDR1 SGHTA, CDR2 FQGNSA. This CDR3 comprises 16 residues. CDR3 bases: TGTGCCAGCAGCGAGAGGGACATTCTTTATAATTCACCCCTCCACTTT. Amino acids: CASSERDILYNSPLHF.

This chain links TRBV28 with TRBJ2-7; D is ambiguous. The CDR3 has 12 residues. V dropped 11 bases and J dropped 5 bases, with 16 bases sitting between them. CDR1 is MDHEN and CDR2 is SYDVKM in the germline V gene. The CDR3 DNA reads TGTGCCGCCGGAGAGAGAGGCCACGAGCAGTACTTC. The encoded protein is CAAGERGHEQYF.